These T cell receptor beta chains were read from a single sample in a study of STAT5B mutations in CD4+ large granular lymphocyte leukemia. TCRdb's table, derived via immunoSEQ multiplex PCR, lists solely in-frame clones and lacks some. The table includes some 41,000 clones, 75% to 85% detected once. The sequencing input was CD4+ T cells from blood buffy coats. Receptor source: a human donor in good health. The CDR3 runs from the conserved cysteine through the conserved F or W. D genes are given only for firm matches. Rows may omit the clone size; those that give it use once, few, many or a size class.

j_gene	abundance	d_gene	v_gene	CDR3aa	CDR3nt
TRBJ1-2	few	-	TRBV7-3	CASSLPGLYGYTF	TGTGCCAGCAGCTTACCCGGATTGTATGGCTACACCTTC
TRBJ1-1	-	-	TRBV20-1	CSAAWGTEAFF	TGCAGTGCTGCGTGGGGCACTGAAGCTTTCTTT
TRBJ1-1	-	-	TRBV30	CAWSVGANTEAFF	TGTGCCTGGAGTGTAGGAGCGAACACTGAAGCTTTCTTT
TRBJ2-2	-	TRBD2	TRBV10-3	CAISSGASNTGELFF	TGTGCCATCTCTAGCGGGGCCTCGAACACCGGGGAGCTGTTTTTT
TRBJ2-7	-	-	TRBV10-3	CAISKDNYEQYF	TGTGCCATCAGCAAAGATAACTACGAGCAGTACTTC
TRBJ1-5	-	-	TRBV19	CASSTDGPLASNQPQHF	TGTGCCAGTAGTACCGATGGACCCCTGGCTAGCAATCAGCCCCAGCATTTT
TRBJ2-7	once	-	TRBV5-1	CASSSAGFSYEQYF	TGCGCCAGCAGCTCGGCAGGTTTCTCCTACGAGCAGTACTTC
TRBJ1-2	-	-	TRBV7-8	CASSLGSGASNYGYTF	TGTGCCAGCAGCCTGGGGAGTGGGGCCTCTAACTATGGCTACACCTTC
TRBJ2-1	-	-	TRBV5-4	CASSSQGPSYNEQFF	TGTGCCAGCAGCTCACAGGGTCCCTCCTACAATGAGCAGTTCTTC
TRBJ2-7	-	TRBD1	TRBV5-4	CASSLGDRGREQYF	TGTGCCAGCAGCTTGGGTGACAGGGGGAGAGAGCAGTACTTC
TRBJ1-3	-	-	TRBV25-1	CASSEVRVGNTIYF	TGTGCCAGCAGTGAAGTCCGCGTGGGGAACACCATATATTTT
TRBJ1-6	-	-	TRBV7-8	CASSLWGYGNSPLHF	TGTGCCAGCAGCTTATGGGGGTACGGGAATTCACCCCTCCACTTT
TRBJ1-6	few	TRBD1	TRBV11-2	CASSQGTVDSPLHF	TGTGCCAGCAGTCAAGGGACAGTTGATTCACCCCTCCACTTT
TRBJ2-1	-	-	TRBV4-1	CASSQGVVVAYNEQFF	TGCGCCAGCAGCCAAGGTGTTGTAGTCGCCTACAATGAGCAGTTCTTC
TRBJ2-2	-	-	TRBV27	CASSLSRGELFF	TGTGCCAGCAGTTTGTCCAGGGGGGAGCTGTTTTTT
TRBJ1-2	-	-	TRBV4-3	CASSRDRIYGYTF	TGCGCCAGCAGCCGAGACAGGATCTATGGCTACACCTTC
TRBJ1-3	few	-	TRBV11-2	CASSLSTDSGNTIYF	TGTGCCAGCAGCTTAAGCACCGACTCTGGAAACACCATATATTTT
TRBJ2-7	-	-	TRBV19	CASSIIGPGEQYF	TGTGCCAGTAGTATAATCGGTCCGGGCGAGCAGTACTTC
TRBJ1-1	few	-	TRBV2	CASSGTSMNTEAFF	TGTGCCAGCAGTGGGACAAGCATGAACACTGAAGCTTTCTTT
TRBJ2-1	-	-	TRBV5-6	CASSLVLDEQFF	TGTGCCAGCAGCTTGGTTCTCGATGAGCAGTTCTTC
TRBJ1-1	few	-	TRBV2	CASSTGVQGPEAFF	TGTGCCAGCAGCACCGGTGTACAGGGCCCTGAAGCTTTCTTT
TRBJ2-1	-	TRBD2	TRBV28	CASSLAGGGAYNEQFF	TGTGCCAGCAGTTTGGCGGGGGGGGGAGCCTACAATGAGCAGTTCTTC
TRBJ1-2	-	-	TRBV7-2	CASSLTMGYGYTF	TGTGCCAGCAGCTTAACTATGGGCTATGGCTACACCTTC
TRBJ2-5	-	-	TRBV21-1	CASSKGRETQYF	TGTGCCAGCAGCAAAGGCAGAGAGACCCAGTACTTC
TRBJ2-4	-	TRBD2	TRBV5-5	CASSLWTSGVENIQYF	TGTGCCAGCAGCTTGTGGACTAGCGGGGTCGAAAACATTCAGTACTTC
TRBJ2-3	-	TRBD2	TRBV5-1	CASSVGTSGGLTDTQYF	TGCGCCAGCAGCGTCGGGACTAGCGGGGGGCTCACAGATACGCAGTATTTT
TRBJ1-5	-	-	TRBV6-1	CASSESGGNQPQHF	TGTGCCAGCAGTGAATCTGGGGGCAATCAGCCCCAGCATTTT
TRBJ1-2	-	-	TRBV6-6	CASSLGTPPYGYTF	TGTGCCAGCAGTTTGGGTACCCCCCCCTATGGCTACACCTTC
TRBJ2-5	once	-	TRBV13	CASSPAANPLEQYF	TGTGCCAGCAGCCCCGCGGCCAACCCCCTGGAGCAGTACTTC
TRBJ2-2	few	TRBD1	TRBV7-9	CASRQGPTGELFF	TGTGCCAGCCGACAGGGACCAACCGGGGAGCTGTTTTTT
TRBJ2-3	-	TRBD2	TRBV5-1	CASSFNGLARDTQYF	TGCGCCAGCAGCTTTAACGGACTAGCGAGAGATACGCAGTATTTT
TRBJ2-6	-	-	TRBV19	CASRGGHLGRANVLTF	TGTGCCAGTAGGGGGGGACACCTCGGCCGGGCCAACGTCCTGACTTTC
TRBJ2-1	-	TRBD2	TRBV19	CASSRGLAGESLGEQFF	TGTGCCAGTAGTAGGGGACTAGCGGGAGAATCTTTGGGTGAGCAGTTCTTC